The 24 T cell receptor beta chains listed next were all sequenced from one sample in a study of shared clonotypes between healthy human individuals. Generated by immunoSEQ multiplex PCR, the TCRdb table keeps only in-frame clones and is missing some. The table includes 2.5 million or so clones, approximately 90% detected once. What was sequenced was naive CD4+ T cells sorted from blood. The subset: CD45RA+ positively selected. The receptors here all came from a man between 18 and 29 years old in good health.

The chain recombines TRBV4-3 with TRBJ2-3, with TRBD2 identical over 8 bases. Germline V gives CDR1 LGHNA, CDR2 YSLEER. The trim removed 0 bases at V and 4 bases at J, leaving 3 bases unmatched. The CDR3 length is 15 residues. The CDR3 nucleotides are TGCGCCAGCAGCCAAGACGGGACTAGTGCAGATACGCAGTATTTT. This sequence encodes CASSQDGTSADTQYF.

The chain has TRBV29-1 and TRBJ2-1; D is perhaps TRBD2 (5 bases). Per the germline V gene, CDR1 is SQVTM and CDR2 is ANQGSEA. The CDR3 length is 17 residues. Trimming shortened V by 7 bases and J by 4 bases, and 26 bases separated the two germline ends. CDR3 DNA sequence: TGCAGCGCCGCCATGAGGCGGGTTCTCCCCGTGTACAATGAGCAGTTCTTC. Amino acids: CSAAMRRVLPVYNEQFF.

This clone was counted once. V and J are TRBV6-1 and TRBJ1-1; no clear D. The CDR3 is made up of 11 amino acids. Trimming left V 2 bases short and J 7 bases short, with 5 bases between. Germline V gives CDR1 MNHNS, CDR2 SASEGT. As DNA, the CDR3 is TGTGCCAGCAGTGAACGATTTGAAGCTTTCTTT. It translates to CASSERFEAFF.

The genes are TRBV11-2 and TRBJ2-7, with 7 nucleotides matching TRBD1. J was trimmed by 3 bases and V by 0 bases; bases with no gene match: 5. Germline V gives CDR1 SGHAT, CDR2 FQNNGV. This CDR3 region has 15 residues. The CDR3 DNA follows: TGTGCCAGCAGCTTAGAAGGGACAGTCGTCTACGAGCAGTACTTC. This codes for CASSLEGTVVYEQYF.

The chain joins TRBV6-1 to TRBJ1-5; D unresolved. The CDR3 length is 11 residues. V lost 1 base to trimming and J lost 10 bases, with 5 bases between them. Germline V gene lookup returns CDR1 MNHNS and CDR2 SASEGT. DNA for the CDR3: TGTGCCAGCAGTGAAGGGATCCCCCAGCATTTT. This encodes CASSEGIPQHF.

This clone has just one count. This sequence joins TRBV27 and TRBJ1-1, with D unresolved. The CDR3 consists of 16 residues. Germline CDR1 MNHEY, CDR2 SMNVEV (reference sequence). Trimming pared 3 bases from V and 1 base from J, leaving 15 bases between. CDR3 sequence: CASSLDRIVGNTEAFF. The CDR3 nucleotides are TGTGCCAGCAGTTTGGACCGGATCGTGGGGAACACTGAAGCTTTCTTT.

The chain's CDR3 is CASSSYLDKNTEAFF. As DNA, the CDR3 is TGTGCCAGCAGTTCCTATTTGGACAAGAACACTGAAGCTTTCTTT. The rearrangement links TRBV6-6 to TRBJ1-1, with D perhaps TRBD1 (5 bases). The V and J ends lost 4 bases and 1 base respectively, with 13 bases between them. The CDR3 sequence is 15 residues long. CDR1 is MNHNY, CDR2 SVGAGI, per germline (reference sequence).

The CDR3 loop is CATGLGDSSNQPQHF. The DNA of the CDR3 is TGTGCCACCGGGTTAGGGGACAGTAGCAATCAGCCCCAGCATTTT. The rearrangement links TRBV10-3 to TRBJ1-5, with 7 bases identical to TRBD1. The CDR3 totals 15 residues. The V gene end was trimmed by 10 bases and the J gene end by 0 bases; junction bases not matched to a gene: 9. The germline V gene has CDR1 ENHRY and CDR2 SYGVKD.

The V gene is TRBV29-1, the J gene TRBJ2-3; TRBD2 aligns across 10 bases. The CDR3 sequence is 14 residues long. Unmatched junction bases numbered 14, after V lost 4 bases and J lost 13 bases. Germline CDR1 is SQVTM and CDR2 is ANQGSEA. In nucleotides, the CDR3 is TGCAGCGTTGTATTTGGGGTAGCGGGGGGTCGGGAGTATTTT. It specifies CSVVFGVAGGREYF.

The chain is built from TRBV2 and TRBJ2-3, with D unclear. The germline V and J ends were trimmed by 6 bases and 3 bases, with 10 bases remaining between them. CDR1 is SNHLY and CDR2 is FYNNEI in the germline V gene. CDR3 length: 13 amino acids. The CDR3 here is CASRFSWTDTQYF. The CDR3 DNA is TGTGCCAGCAGGTTTTCCTGGACAGATACGCAGTATTTT.

The chain employs TRBV5-1 and TRBJ1-1, with TRBD1 matching 8 bases. Trimming cost V 2 bases and J 1 base; bases outside gene matches: 4. This CDR3 is built from 15 residues. The germline gives CDR1 SGHRS, CDR2 YFSETQ. The CDR3 here is CASSFAQGENTEAFF. CDR3 bases: TGCGCCAGCAGCTTCGCACAGGGGGAGAACACTGAAGCTTTCTTT.

This chain connects TRBV7-9 to TRBJ2-5; D call uncertain. The CDR3 has 14 residues. The germline CDR1 and CDR2 sequences are SEHNR and FQNEAQ (reference sequence). V lost 0 bases and J lost 4, with 9 bases in between. CDR3 in DNA: TGTGCCAGCAGCTTAGCGACGGAAGGAGAGACCCAGTACTTC. Translating gives CASSLATEGETQYF.

The V and J genes are TRBV5-6 and TRBJ2-5; D is undetermined. V was shortened by 0 bases and J by 7 bases, with 16 bases between the two germline ends. This CDR3 spans 15 amino acids. Germline lookup yields CDR1 SGHDT and CDR2 YYEEEE. This chain's CDR3 is CASSLASGNRGTQYF. Here the CDR3 DNA reads TGTGCCAGCAGCTTGGCTTCGGGCAACCGAGGGACCCAGTACTTC.

Only one count was recorded for this clone. The rearrangement uses TRBV5-4 and TRBJ1-1, with D uncertain. The CDR3 length is 15 residues. Trimming removed 2 bases at V and 0 bases at J, with 11 bases between. The germline V gene encodes CDR1 SGHNT and CDR2 YYREEE (reference sequence). CDR3 in DNA: TGTGCCAGCAGCTTAGGGTTGGGGTTGAACACTGAAGCTTTCTTT. Translating it yields CASSLGLGLNTEAFF. Full variable domain (missing parts from reference TRBV5-4 and TRBJ1-1): ETGVTQSPTHLIKTRGQQVTLRCSSQSGHNTVSWYQQALGQGPQFIFQYYREEENGRGNFPPRFSGLQFPNYSSELNVNALELDDSALYLCASSLGLGLNTEAFFGQGTRLTVV.

The count of this clone is one. This sequence joins TRBV6-1 and TRBJ1-1; possible D gene TRBD1, 5 bases. Trimming stripped 6 bases from V and 3 bases from J, with 11 bases between. The germline gives CDR1 MNHNS, CDR2 SASEGT. This CDR3 has 13 amino acids. The CDR3 protein is CASRNLGDTEAFF. As DNA, the CDR3 is TGTGCCAGCAGAAATCTAGGGGACACTGAAGCTTTCTTT.

The chain carries TRBV6-1 and TRBJ1-2; TRBD1 agrees at 11 bases. This CDR3 has 15 residues. Per germline, CDR1 MNHNS and CDR2 SASEGT. V shed 7 bases, J shed 8 bases, and the junction held 12 bases outside the gene matches. The CDR3 here is CASKVSGQGAGGYTF. In DNA, the CDR3 is TGTGCCAGCAAGGTTTCCGGACAGGGGGCGGGCGGCTACACCTTC.

The J gene is TRBJ2-4, the V gene TRBV29-1, with no clear D. The CDR3 loop spans 14 amino acids. Germline CDR1 and CDR2: SQVTM and ANQGSEA. Trimming pared 2 bases from V and 2 bases from J, leaving 10 bases between. The CDR3 region is CSVELARSKNIQYF. As DNA, the CDR3 is TGCAGCGTTGAACTTGCCAGATCCAAAAACATTCAGTACTTC.

J is TRBJ2-3 and V is TRBV7-8; the D call may be TRBD1 or TRBD2 (5 bases each). The CDR3 is made up of 15 amino acids. The germline V gene encodes CDR1 SGHVS and CDR2 FQNEAQ. V shed 1 base and J shed 1 base, with 9 bases lying between them. CDR3 loop: CASSLDQGRTDTQYF. The CDR3, as DNA: TGTGCCAGCAGCTTAGATCAGGGACGCACAGATACGCAGTATTTT.

The V and J genes are TRBV6-6 and TRBJ2-5; 9 bases line up with TRBD1. Germline trimming cut 7 bases from V and 5 bases from J; bases unmatched to any gene: 11. This CDR3 comprises 15 residues. Per germline, CDR1 MNHNY and CDR2 SVGAGI (reference sequence). The CDR3 loop is CASTWTGARGETQYF. The DNA for the CDR3 is TGTGCCAGCACCTGGACAGGGGCAAGAGGGGAGACCCAGTACTTC.

The chain has TRBV19 and TRBJ2-3; no clear D gene. In germline, CDR1 is LNHDA, CDR2 SQIVND (reference sequence). This CDR3 is 12 amino acids long. The V and J ends lost 8 bases and 4 bases respectively, with 10 bases between them. The CDR3 nucleotides are TGTGCCAGTCGGTCGCTAGCAGATACGCAGTATTTT. Encoded protein: CASRSLADTQYF.

The genes are TRBV5-6 and TRBJ1-2; TRBD1 aligns across 8 bases. The CDR3 loop spans 15 amino acids. Germline CDR1 is SGHDT and CDR2 is YYEEEE. Unmatched junction bases numbered 6, after V lost 1 base and J lost 4 bases. Here the CDR3 DNA reads TGTGCCAGCAGCTTGAGGCAGGGGGCATTCTATGGCTACACCTTC. Translation: CASSLRQGAFYGYTF.

The genes are TRBV5-1 and TRBJ2-6; D is possibly TRBD2 (5 bases). The CDR3 is made up of 17 amino acids. Trimming shortened V by 5 bases and J by 0 bases, and 15 bases separated the two germline ends. The germline V gene encodes CDR1 SGHRS and CDR2 YFSETQ. The CDR3 region has the DNA TGCGCCAGCAGTGAGATGTCCGGAGGCTCTGGGGCCAACGTCCTGACTTTC. This codes for CASSEMSGGSGANVLTF. Full variable domain (rest looked up from reference TRBV5-1 and TRBJ2-6): KAGVTQTPRYLIKTRGQQVTLSCSPISGHRSVSWYQQTPGQGLQFLFEYFSETQRNKGNFPGRFSGRQFSNSRSEMNVSTLELGDSALYLCASSEMSGGSGANVLTFGAGSRLTVL.

The chain is built from TRBV5-1 and TRBJ1-2; D uncertain. V was clipped by 0 bases and J by 4 bases, with 10 bases between them. CDR1 and CDR2 (germline): SGHRS, YFSETQ. The CDR3 is 14 amino acids. The CDR3: CASSLESGFYGYTF. In DNA, the CDR3 is TGCGCCAGCAGCTTGGAGTCTGGTTTCTATGGCTACACCTTC.

Here the CDR3 DNA reads TGTGCCAGCAGTCCCGCCTTTCCGAAAGCTTTCTTT. The encoded protein is CASSPAFPKAFF. The chain is built from TRBV28 and TRBJ1-1; the D is unclear. CDR3 length: 12 residues. The V end lost 5 bases, the J end lost 9 bases, and 13 bases lay between the germline ends. Looked up from germline, CDR1 is MDHEN and CDR2 is SYDVKM.